This T cell receptor (beta chain) was retrieved from a study of T cell responses to AZD1222 COVID-19 vaccine. Study results and limitations: Donors skewed white British and female; clonal diversity was possibly underestimated. Seropositivity was recorded at baseline in only six AZD1222 recipients. Reports indicate that nearly half of spike-specific TCRs are directed at unmutated variant regions. Breadth and depth of Spike-specific TCRs rose after two AZD1222 doses.

There are 13 residues in the CDR3. V was shortened by 3 bases and J by 4 bases, with 10 bases between the two germline ends. Germline lookup yields CDR1 KGHSH and CDR2 LQKENI. Method: immunoSEQ multiplex PCR; TCRdb's copy keeps in-frame clones and lacks some. The sample carries 180,000 or so clones, about 89% recorded once. Notes on this clone: The antigen is unknown.

The sequence derives from an adult who received the AZD1222 COVID-19 vaccine. The input for sequencing was peripheral blood, taken 28 days after the second AZD1222 dose. V usage is TRBV18 and J usage is TRBJ2-7; D might be TRBD1 (5 bases). CDR3 sequence reads: CASSPGAGYEQYF. In nucleotides, the CDR3 is TGTGCCAGCTCACCTGGGGCAGGATACGAGCAGTACTTC.